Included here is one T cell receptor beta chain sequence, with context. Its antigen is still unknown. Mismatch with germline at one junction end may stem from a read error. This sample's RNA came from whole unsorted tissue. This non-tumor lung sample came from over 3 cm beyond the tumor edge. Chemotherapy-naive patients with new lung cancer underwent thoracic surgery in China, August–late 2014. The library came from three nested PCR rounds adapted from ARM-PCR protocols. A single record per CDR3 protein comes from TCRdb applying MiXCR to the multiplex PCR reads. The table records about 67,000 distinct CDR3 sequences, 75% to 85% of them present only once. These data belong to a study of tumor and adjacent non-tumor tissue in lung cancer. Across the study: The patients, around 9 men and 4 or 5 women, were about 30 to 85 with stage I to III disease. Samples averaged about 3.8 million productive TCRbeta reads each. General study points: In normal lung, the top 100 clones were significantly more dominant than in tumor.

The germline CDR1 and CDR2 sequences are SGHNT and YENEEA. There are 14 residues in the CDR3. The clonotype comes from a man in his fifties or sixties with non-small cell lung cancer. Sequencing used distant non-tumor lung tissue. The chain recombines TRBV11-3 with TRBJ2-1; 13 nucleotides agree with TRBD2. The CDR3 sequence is CVSSFGTSGNKRFF. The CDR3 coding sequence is TGTGTCAGCAGCTTTGGGACTAGCGGGAATAAGCGGTTCTTC.